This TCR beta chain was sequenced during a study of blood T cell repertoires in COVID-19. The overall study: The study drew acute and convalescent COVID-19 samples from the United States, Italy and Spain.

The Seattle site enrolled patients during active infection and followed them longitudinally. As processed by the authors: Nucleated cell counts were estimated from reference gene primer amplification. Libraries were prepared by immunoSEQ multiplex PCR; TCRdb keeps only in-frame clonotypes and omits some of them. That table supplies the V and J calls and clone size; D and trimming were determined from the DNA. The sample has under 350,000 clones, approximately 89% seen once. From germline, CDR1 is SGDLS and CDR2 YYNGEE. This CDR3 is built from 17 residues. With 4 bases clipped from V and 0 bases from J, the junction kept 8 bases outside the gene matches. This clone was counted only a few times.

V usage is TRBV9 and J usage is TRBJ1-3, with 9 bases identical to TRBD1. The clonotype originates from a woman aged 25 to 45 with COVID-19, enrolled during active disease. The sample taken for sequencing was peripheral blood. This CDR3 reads CASSPRQGGNSGNTIYF. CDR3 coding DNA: TGTGCCAGCAGCCCCAGACAGGGGGGAAACTCTGGAAACACCATATATTTT.